A selection of T cell receptor beta chains follows, all from one sample in a study of circulating CD8 cells and anti-PD-1 response in melanoma. A single record per CDR3 protein comes from TCRdb applying MiXCR to the reads. This table has around 150 distinct CDR3 sequences, around a sixth appearing once. Sequences were derived from CD8+ T cells from PBMCs, sampled at baseline or after one month of anti-PD-1 therapy (not recorded which). These receptors were taken from a human donor with melanoma. Each CDR3 is given with its conserved first and last residue. D genes are given only for firm matches. A row's size may be missing; if present it is once, few, many or a size class.

NA | TRBJ2-4 | 14 | TRBV4-1 | few | TGCGCCAGCAGCCAGGGACGTCCCGCGGACATTCAGTACTTC | CASSQGRPADIQYF
NA | TRBJ1-3 | 16 | TRBV28 | NA | TGTGCCAGCAGTCCATTTACAGGGAGCTCTGGAAACACCATATATTTT | CASSPFTGSSGNTIYF
NA | TRBJ2-3 | 12 | TRBV2 | NA | TGTGCCAGCGGGCAGAGCCCAGATACGCAGTATTTT | CASGQSPDTQYF
TRBD1 | TRBJ2-2 | 16 | TRBV28 | medium-sized | TGTGCCAGCAGTCGGGACAGGGGAGGTTCGACCGGGGAGCTGTTTTTT | CASSRDRGGSTGELFF
NA | TRBJ2-7 | 13 | TRBV28 | NA | TGTGCCAGCAGTTTAGGAGCCACCTACGAGCAGTACTTC | CASSLGATYEQYF
NA | TRBJ2-7 | 11 | TRBV7-2 | NA | TGTGCCAGCAGCCTAACCTACGAGCAGTACTTC | CASSLTYEQYF
TRBD2 | TRBJ2-7 | 18 | TRBV28 | large | TGTGCCAGCAGTTTTAAGGCCGGAGGTAGCGGGAGGGATGACGAGCAGTACTTC | CASSFKAGGSGRDDEQYF
TRBD2 | TRBJ2-5 | 16 | TRBV27 | hyperexpanded | TGTGCCAGCAGTGAGGGACTAGCGGGTCTGTTAGAGACCCAGTACTTC | CASSEGLAGLLETQYF
TRBD1 | TRBJ2-1 | 14 | TRBV28 | large | TGTGCCAGCAGTTTGGGGACAGGGTACAATGAGCAGTTCTTC | CASSLGTGYNEQFF
TRBD1 | TRBJ2-2 | 16 | TRBV12-3/TRBV12-4 | large | TGTGCCAGCAGTTTAGGGGGACAGGGAGGCACCGGGGAGCTGTTTTTT | CASSLGGQGGTGELFF
NA | TRBJ2-7 | 12 | TRBV6-2/TRBV6-3 | large | TGTGCCAGCAGTTACTCGACAACCGAGCAGTACTTC | CASSYSTTEQYF
NA | TRBJ2-7 | 16 | TRBV28 | hyperexpanded | TGTGCCAGCAGCCCTACCCCCAAACCTGACAGGATTACTTTGGACTTC | CASSPTPKPDRITLDF
NA | TRBJ2-7 | 16 | TRBV28 | NA | TGTGCCAGCAGTTTACCCCCTGTTGAGCACCCCTACGAGCAGTACTTC | CASSLPPVEHPYEQYF
NA | TRBJ2-7 | 13 | TRBV28 | NA | TGTGCCAGCACGGGGCTCCTTGGGTACGAGCAGTACTTC | CASTGLLGYEQYF
NA | TRBJ2-1 | 14 | TRBV27 | large | TGTGCCAGCAGTTCAGATGCGAACTACAATGAGCAGTTCTTC | CASSSDANYNEQFF
TRBD2 | TRBJ2-7 | 14 | TRBV28 | large | TGTGCCAGCAGCCTTTTAGCGGGAGGCTACGAGCAGTACTTC | CASSLLAGGYEQYF
TRBD1 | TRBJ2-2 | 18 | TRBV28 | large | TGTGCCAGCCTCCCTGGGGGAGGGACAGGGGGCGACACCGGGGAGCTGTTTTTT | CASLPGGGTGGDTGELFF
TRBD2 | TRBJ2-1 | 14 | TRBV28 | large | TGTGCCAGCAGGATAGCGGGAGTTTACAATGAGCAGTTCTTC | CASRIAGVYNEQFF
NA | TRBJ1-5 | 15 | TRBV28 | hyperexpanded | TGTGCCAGCAGTTTAGTGACAGCGACCAATCAGCCCCAGCATTTT | CASSLVTATNQPQHF
NA | TRBJ2-2 | 13 | TRBV28 | hyperexpanded | TGTGCCAGCAGTTTCCGGGGGACCGGGGAGCTGTTTTTT | CASSFRGTGELFF
NA | TRBJ2-1 | 17 | TRBV28 | large | TGTGCCAGCAGTGTGGACCTCTACGGTGGACCATACAATGAGCAGTTCTTC | CASSVDLYGGPYNEQFF
TRBD2 | TRBJ2-3 | 20 | TRBV20-1 | hyperexpanded | TGCAGTGCTAGACCCCCTGGACTAGCGGGAGGTACCACTAGCACAGATACGCAGTATTTT | CSARPPGLAGGTTSTDTQYF
TRBD1 | TRBJ2-7 | 15 | TRBV27 | large | TGTGCCAGCAGTTTTTTAAGACAGGGGAACCCCGAGCAGTACTTC | CASSFLRQGNPEQYF
NA | TRBJ2-1 | 16 | TRBV28 | NA | TGTGCCAGCAGTTCTGGGACTGTCAGCTCCTACAATGAGCAGTTCTTC | CASSSGTVSSYNEQFF
NA | TRBJ2-1 | 11 | TRBV25-1 | large | TGTGCCACAAGGGAGGGGGTCGGATTTTTCTTC | CATREGVGFFF
NA | TRBJ1-5 | 12 | TRBV28 | medium-sized | TGTGCCAGCAGTCCACCTAGGGGGCCCCAGCATTTT | CASSPPRGPQHF
NA | TRBJ1-2 | 14 | TRBV28 | large | TGTGCCAGCAGTTTTGGGGGGCTAATCGATGGCTACACCTTC | CASSFGGLIDGYTF
NA | TRBJ2-7 | 15 | TRBV28 | NA | TGTGCCAGCAGTTCCCCAGGACCCAGAACCTACGAGCAGTACTTC | CASSSPGPRTYEQYF